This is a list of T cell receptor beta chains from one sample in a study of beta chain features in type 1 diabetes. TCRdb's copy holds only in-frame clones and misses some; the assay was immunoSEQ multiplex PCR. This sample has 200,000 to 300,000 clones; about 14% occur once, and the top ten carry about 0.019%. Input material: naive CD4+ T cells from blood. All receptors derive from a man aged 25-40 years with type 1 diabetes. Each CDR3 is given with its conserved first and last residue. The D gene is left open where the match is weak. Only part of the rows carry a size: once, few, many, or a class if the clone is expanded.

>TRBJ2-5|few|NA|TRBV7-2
TGTGCCAGCAGCCTTAGCGGTAAAGAGACCCAGTACTTC
CASSLSGKETQYF
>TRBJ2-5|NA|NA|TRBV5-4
TGTGCCAGCAACTCGTTTACAGGGCCAGAGACCCAGTACTTC
CASNSFTGPETQYF
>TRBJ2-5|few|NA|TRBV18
TGTGCCAGCTCACCCCGATTGGAGGAGACCCAGTACTTC
CASSPRLEETQYF
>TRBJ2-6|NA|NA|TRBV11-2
TGTGCCAGCAGCCTGGGGGCCAACGTCCTGACTTTC
CASSLGANVLTF
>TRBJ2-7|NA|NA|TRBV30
TGTGCCTGGAGTGTAGGGGATGACGAGCAGTACTTC
CAWSVGDDEQYF
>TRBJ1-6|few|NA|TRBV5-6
TGTGCCAGCAGCTTGGAAGGGGGTTCCTATAATTCACCCCTCCACTTT
CASSLEGGSYNSPLHF
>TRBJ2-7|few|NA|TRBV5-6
TGTGCCAGCAGCTTGGGCGGGACCTACGAGCAGTACTTC
CASSLGGTYEQYF
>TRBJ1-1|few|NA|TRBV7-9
TGTGCCAGCATTGGAGGAACCGGGGGGGTGAACACTGAAGCTTTCTTT
CASIGGTGGVNTEAFF
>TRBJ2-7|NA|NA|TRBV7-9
TGTGCCAGCAGGGATAGCGGAAGGAAGACCGAGCAGTACTTC
CASRDSGRKTEQYF
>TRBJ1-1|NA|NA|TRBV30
TGTGCCTGGACCGGACGCGAAGGGGGTTACACTGAAGCTTTCTTT
CAWTGREGGYTEAFF
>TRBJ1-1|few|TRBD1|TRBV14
TGTGCCAGCAGCCATTATGACAGGGTGAGAACTGAAGCTTTCTTT
CASSHYDRVRTEAFF
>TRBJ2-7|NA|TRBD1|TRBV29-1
TGCAGCGTGGCGGTACAGGGGGCGGTCGAGCAGTACTTC
CSVAVQGAVEQYF
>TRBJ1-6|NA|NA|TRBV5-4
TGTGCCAGCAGCCCGACGGGGGGATACGAATCTAATTCACCCCTCCACTTT
CASSPTGGYESNSPLHF
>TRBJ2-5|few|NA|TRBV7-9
TGTGCCAGCAGCTTACCGACAGGAGAAGAGACCCAGTACTTC
CASSLPTGEETQYF
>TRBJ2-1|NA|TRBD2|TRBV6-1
TGTGCCAGCAGGGCCGGAGCGGGGGCCTACAATGAGCAGTTCTTC
CASRAGAGAYNEQFF
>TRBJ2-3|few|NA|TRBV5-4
TGTGCCAGCAGCTTGGCAGGGACAGATACGCAGTATTTT
CASSLAGTDTQYF
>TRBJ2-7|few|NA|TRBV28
TGTGCCAGCAGTTTTTCAGGGAGGAGGGACGAGCAGTACTTC
CASSFSGRRDEQYF
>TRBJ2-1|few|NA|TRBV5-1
TGCGCCAGCAGCTTGGCCCTATACAATGAGCAGTTCTTC
CASSLALYNEQFF
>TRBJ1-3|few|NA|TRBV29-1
TGCTTGGCCCAGGGATCTGGAAACACCATATATTTT
CLAQGSGNTIYF
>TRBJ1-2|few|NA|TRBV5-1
TGCGCCAGCAGCAACGGGTCAACTAACTATGGCTACACCTTC
CASSNGSTNYGYTF
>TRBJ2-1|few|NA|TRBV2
TGTGCCAGCAGTGACGGGAACAATGAGCAGTTCTTC
CASSDGNNEQFF
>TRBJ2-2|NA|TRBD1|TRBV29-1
TGCAGCGTTTCGGGACAGGGCACCGGGGAGCTGTTTTTT
CSVSGQGTGELFF
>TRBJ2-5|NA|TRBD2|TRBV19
TGTGCCAGTAGTCCCTACCGCGGGAGTGGAGAGACCCAGTACTTC
CASSPYRGSGETQYF
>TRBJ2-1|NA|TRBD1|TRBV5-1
TGCGCCAGCAGCTTGACAGGGGGGCTCGGCCTTGAGCAGTTCTTC
CASSLTGGLGLEQFF
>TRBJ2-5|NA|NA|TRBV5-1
TGCGCCAGCCACGGAGGGGCTAGCGTAAGACAAGAGACCCAGTACTTC
CASHGGASVRQETQYF
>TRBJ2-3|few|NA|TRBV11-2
TGTGCCAGCAGCTTGACTCTAAGCACAGATACGCAGTATTTT
CASSLTLSTDTQYF
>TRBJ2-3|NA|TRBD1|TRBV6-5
TGTGCCAGCAGTTACGCGGGACAGGGAAAGACAGATACGCAGTATTTT
CASSYAGQGKTDTQYF
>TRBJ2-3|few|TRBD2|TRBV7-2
TGTGCCAGCAGCGGCCCTAGCGGGGGGACCACAGATACGCAGTATTTT
CASSGPSGGTTDTQYF
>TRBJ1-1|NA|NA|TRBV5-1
TGCGCCAGCAGCTTGACCGACTCCACTGAAGCTTTCTTT
CASSLTDSTEAFF
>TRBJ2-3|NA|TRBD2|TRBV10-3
TGTGCCATCAGTTCGGTGCGGGAGTCAGATACGCAGTATTTT
CAISSVRESDTQYF
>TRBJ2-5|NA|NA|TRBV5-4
TGTGCCAGCAGCTTGCCTAGCGTAGAGACCCAGTACTTC
CASSLPSVETQYF
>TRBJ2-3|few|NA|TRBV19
TGTGCCAGTAGTACGATCTCTGCGGTGGAGGGCACAGATACGCAGTATTTT
CASSTISAVEGTDTQYF
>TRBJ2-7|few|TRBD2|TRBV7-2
TGTGCCAGCAGCTTCACTAGCGCCTTCTACGAGCAGTACTTC
CASSFTSAFYEQYF